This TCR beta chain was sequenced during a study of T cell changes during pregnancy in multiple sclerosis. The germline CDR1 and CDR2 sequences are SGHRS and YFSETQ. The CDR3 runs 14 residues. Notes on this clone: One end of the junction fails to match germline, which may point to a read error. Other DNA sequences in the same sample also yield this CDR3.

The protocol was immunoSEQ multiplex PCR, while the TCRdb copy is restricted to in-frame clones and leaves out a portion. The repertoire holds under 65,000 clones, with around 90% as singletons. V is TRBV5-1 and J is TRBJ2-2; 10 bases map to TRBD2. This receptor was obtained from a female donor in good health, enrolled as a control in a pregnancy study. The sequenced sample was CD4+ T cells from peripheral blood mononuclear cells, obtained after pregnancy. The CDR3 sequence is CASSVGLARGELFF. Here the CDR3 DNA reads TGTGCCAGCAGCGTGGGACTAGCGAGAGGGGAGCTGTTTTTT.